One sample yielded the 13 T cell receptor beta chains listed below, sequenced in a study of cytomegalovirus exposure and HLA in healthy donors. A multiplex PCR was run with 60 Vbeta primers and 13 Jbeta primers. Profiled with immunoSEQ multiplex PCR; TCRdb holds only in-frame clones, not every one. The table includes 200,000 to 250,000 clones, about 74% detected once. Sequencing was carried out using PBMCs. The receptors derive from a man aged 40-49 years in good health and CMV-seronegative.

As to this clone: One end of the junction does not line up with germline, which may come from a read error. The genes are TRBV7-9 and TRBJ1-1, with TRBD1 matching over 7 bases. This CDR3 contains 14 residues. Germline V gene sequence: CDR1 SEHNR, CDR2 FQNEAQ (reference sequence). The CDR3 reads CSSSPRTGNTEAFF. CDR3 nucleotides: TGTTCCAGCAGCCCGCGGACAGGGAACACTGAAGCTTTCTTT.

This clone was recorded a few times. This chain joins TRBV6-1 and TRBJ1-4; a weak D match, TRBD1 (6 bases). The CDR3 is made up of 17 amino acids. V lost 4 bases and J 4 bases, leaving 19 bases between the germline ends. From germline, CDR1 is MNHNS and CDR2 SASEGT. This CDR3 is CASSAGGRIQFNEKLFF. The CDR3 DNA follows: TGTGCCAGCAGTGCCGGGGGGCGCATCCAGTTTAATGAAAAACTGTTTTTT.

The CDR3 sequence is CASSYSIGQGSSATNEKLFF. Written as DNA, the CDR3 is TGCGCCAGCAGCTACTCCATAGGACAGGGGAGTTCGGCAACTAATGAAAAACTGTTTTTT. The V call is TRBV5-1, the J call TRBJ1-4, with 9 nucleotides matching TRBD1. The V and J ends lost 3 bases and 0 bases, in that order; junction bases with no gene match: 15. This CDR3 has 20 residues. Germline V gene data show CDR1 as SGHRS and CDR2 as YFSETQ.

This clone is a singleton in its sample. V usage is TRBV4-1 and J usage is TRBJ2-5; 7 nucleotides agree with TRBD2. The end of the DNA fits TRBJ2-7 better, so the J call may be wrong. The germline V gene encodes CDR1 MGHRA and CDR2 YSYEKL. The CDR3 consists of 15 residues. CDR3 sequence (DNA): TGCGCCAGCAGCCAAGATTGGGGGGGGGTAAACGAGCAGTACTTC. Protein: CASSQDWGGVNEQYF.

This clone has a handful of counts. This chain joins TRBV7-8 and TRBJ2-7; 7 bases align to TRBD2. This CDR3 is 14 amino acids long. With V trimmed by 3 bases and J by 4 bases, 6 bases remained unmatched. Germline CDR1 reads SGHVS; CDR2 reads FQNEAQ. This chain's CDR3 is CASSFQLASYEQYF. For the CDR3, the DNA is TGTGCCAGCAGCTTTCAACTAGCGAGTTACGAGCAGTACTTC. The full variable domain, its missing parts supplied by reference TRBV7-8 and TRBJ2-7, is GAGVSQSPRYKVAKRGQDVALRCDPISGHVSLFWYQQALGQGPEFLTYFQNEAQLDKSGLPSDRFFAERPEGSVSTLKIQRTQQEDSAVYLCASSFQLASYEQYFGPGTRLTVT.

This chain joins TRBV28 and TRBJ2-1; 8 nucleotides line up with TRBD1. The CDR3 totals 18 residues. The germline V gene encodes CDR1 MDHEN and CDR2 SYDVKM. V dropped 2 bases and J dropped 3; count of bases not matched to a gene: 12. DNA for the CDR3: TGTGCCAGCAGTTTACGGTTTTCGCAGGGGGCGTACTACAATGAGCAGTTCTTC. Encoded protein: CASSLRFSQGAYYNEQFF.

J is TRBJ2-1 and V is TRBV6-6, with 8 positions matching TRBD2. The germline CDR1 and CDR2 sequences are MNHNY and SVGAGI (reference sequence). This CDR3 has 14 residues. After removal of 0 bases from V and 6 bases from J, the junction contained 1 base not matched to a gene. CDR3 DNA: TGTGCCAGCAGTTACTCCGGGGGGGTCAATGAGCAGTTCTTC. Translation: CASSYSGGVNEQFF.

The chain has TRBV4-1 and TRBJ1-1, with unresolved D. Trimming took 4 bases from V and 3 from J, leaving 12 bases between them. Per the germline V gene, CDR1 is MGHRA and CDR2 is YSYEKL. This CDR3 region has 14 residues. Here the CDR3 reads CASSLLGVHTEAFF. In DNA form, the CDR3 reads TGCGCCAGCAGCCTCCTCGGGGTACACACTGAAGCTTTCTTT.

The chain recombines TRBV15 with TRBJ2-1, with TRBD2 identical over 9 bases. V was clipped by 0 bases and J by 9 bases; unmatched bases: 6. There are 15 residues in the CDR3. In germline, CDR1 is LNHNV, CDR2 YYDKDF (reference sequence). The CDR3 here is CATSREWDSGSEQFF. The CDR3 DNA is TGTGCCACCAGCAGAGAATGGGATAGCGGGAGTGAGCAGTTCTTC. The whole variable domain, filled in from reference TRBV15 and TRBJ2-1, reads DAMVIQNPRYQVTQFGKPVTLSCSQTLNHNVMYWYQQKSSQAPKLLFHYYDKDFNNEADTPDNFQSRRPNTSFCFLDIRSPGLGDTAMYLCATSREWDSGSEQFFGPGTRLTVL.

The chain combines TRBV9 with TRBJ1-6; no firm D call. The germline V gene encodes CDR1 SGDLS and CDR2 YYNGEE. The CDR3 is made up of 16 amino acids. With 4 bases removed from V and 7 bases from J, the gap between germline ends came to 18 bases. CDR3 DNA sequence: TGTGCCAGCAGCTCACCTCCCGGCAGGAGGAATTCACCCCTCCACTTT. This codes for CASSSPPGRRNSPLHF.

In this sample, this clone turned up a few times. The chain recombines TRBV6-5 with TRBJ1-2; TRBD1 might be the D (6 bases). The CDR3 has 13 residues. V was trimmed by 6 bases and J by 6 bases, leaving 14 bases between them. Germline V lookup: CDR1 MNHEY, CDR2 SVGAGI. This chain's CDR3 is CASSYTGFNGYTF. The DNA of the CDR3 is TGTGCCAGCAGCTATACAGGGTTCAATGGCTACACCTTC.

The V call is TRBV4-2, the J call TRBJ1-5; 7 bases match TRBD1. V lost 4 bases, J lost 3 bases, and 6 bases stayed unmatched. The CDR3 is made up of 15 amino acids. Germline V gene sequence: CDR1 LGHNA, CDR2 YNFKEQ. The CDR3 loop reads CASSPTGDHNQPQHF. The DNA for the CDR3 is TGTGCCAGCAGCCCTACAGGGGACCACAATCAGCCCCAGCATTTT.

As for this clone: Other DNA sequences in this specimen translate into the identical CDR3. The chain couples TRBV19 to TRBJ1-1; TRBD1 might be the D (5 bases). This CDR3 has 13 amino acids. The germline V gene has CDR1 LNHDA and CDR2 SQIVND (reference sequence). Trimming left V 5 bases short and J 1 base short, with 8 bases between. CDR3 residues: CASSFDRNTEAFF. The CDR3 DNA reads TGTGCCAGTAGTTTCGACAGGAACACTGAAGCTTTCTTT.